Below, 21 T cell receptor beta chains from the same sample are listed, as sequenced in a study of control samples from healthy donors and cancer patients (dated by TCRdb to about 2020). The library was obtained by the immunoSEQ multiplex PCR assay. In TCRdb, the immuneACCESS table is reduced to in-frame sequences with V and J assigned. These tables do not hold every clone; where another copy was compared, an unresolved V gene accounts for under half, and the others remain unexplained. This sample lists some 150,000 clones; under 95% were detected once. The ten largest clonotypes hold 7.1% of the sample. Input material: blood. The receptors were gathered from a man between 18 and 29 years old in good health.

This chain uses TRBV24-1 with TRBJ1-2; D is perhaps TRBD1 (6 bases). Germline V gives CDR1 KGHDR, CDR2 SFDVKD. The length of the CDR3 is 14 residues. V was clipped by 4 bases and J by 4 bases, with 12 bases between them. For the CDR3, the DNA is TGTGCCACCAGTGACCCGGGGGGCCTCTATGGCTACACCTTC. Translated, it gives CATSDPGGLYGYTF.

The rearrangement uses TRBV12-5 and TRBJ2-3; no reliable D call. The CDR3 length is 12 residues. V gave up 2 bases and J gave up 3 bases, with 3 bases separating them. The germline V gene has CDR1 LGHNT and CDR2 FRNRAP. The chain's CDR3 is CASGLRTDTQYF. The CDR3 DNA is TGTGCTAGTGGTTTGAGGACAGATACGCAGTATTTT.

The chain is built from TRBV18 and TRBJ1-4, with D possibly TRBD1 on 6 matching bases. CDR1 is KGHSH and CDR2 is LQKENI in the germline V gene. CDR3 length: 15 residues. Trimming took 3 bases from V and 4 from J, leaving 12 bases between them. The CDR3 DNA follows: TGTGCCAGCTCACCCCGGGACACTTATAATGAAAAACTGTTTTTT. This gives the protein CASSPRDTYNEKLFF.

The chain has TRBV18 and TRBJ2-3, with 9 bases identical to TRBD1. CDR3 size: 17 residues. In germline, CDR1 is KGHSH, CDR2 LQKENI. V shed 4 bases and J 0 bases; nucleotides not matched to a gene: 8. Here the CDR3 reads CASSRDRAGGSTDTQYF. In nucleotides, the CDR3 is TGTGCCAGCTCACGGGACAGGGCCGGGGGTAGCACAGATACGCAGTATTTT.

The V call is TRBV6-5, the J call TRBJ2-5; perhaps TRBD2 as D (6 bases). The CDR3 consists of 14 residues. Between the trimmed V and J ends, which lost 6 bases and 7 bases, there was a span of 18 bases. Per the germline V gene, CDR1 is MNHEY and CDR2 is SVGAGI. In nucleotides, the CDR3 is TGTGCCAGCAGCCTGGGACTCCTGGGCGTGACCCAGTACTTC. Its protein product is CASSLGLLGVTQYF.

In its sample, this clone was seen once. V is TRBV5-4 and J is TRBJ1-2, with 11 bases aligning to TRBD1. Germline lookup yields CDR1 SGHNT and CDR2 YYREEE (reference sequence). This CDR3 has 17 residues. With V trimmed by 2 bases and J by 8 bases, 14 bases remained unmatched. The CDR3 region has the DNA TGTGCCAGCAGCTTCTCTGTCCCGGGACAGGGGGGTGAGGGCTACACCTTC. It encodes CASSFSVPGQGGEGYTF. The complete variable domain, with remaining parts taken from reference TRBV5-4 and TRBJ1-2, reads ETGVTQSPTHLIKTRGQQVTLRCSSQSGHNTVSWYQQALGQGPQFIFQYYREEENGRGNFPPRFSGLQFPNYSSELNVNALELDDSALYLCASSFSVPGQGGEGYTFGSGTRLTVV.

This clone was observed a handful of times. The sample holds other DNA sequences that translate to the same CDR3. The chain employs TRBV30 and TRBJ1-3; no reliable D call. The V gene's germline CDR1 is GTSNPN and CDR2 SVGIG (reference sequence). The germline V and J ends were trimmed by 0 bases and 3 bases, with 3 bases remaining between them. This CDR3 spans 12 amino acids. The CDR3 sequence is CAWSVDGNTIYF. For the CDR3, the DNA is TGTGCCTGGAGTGTAGATGGAAACACCATATATTTT.

The genes are TRBV15 and TRBJ1-1; D not resolved. V was shortened by 3 bases and J by 4 bases, with 9 bases between the two germline ends. The CDR3 totals 13 residues. In germline, CDR1 is LNHNV, CDR2 YYDKDF (reference sequence). The CDR3 nucleotides read TGTGCCACCAGCAGCCGGACGGGCACTGAAGCTTTCTTT. Protein sequence: CATSSRTGTEAFF.

The V call is TRBV28, the J call TRBJ2-2, with TRBD1 identical over 11 bases. The CDR3 covers 16 residues. The germline CDR1 and CDR2 sequences are MDHEN and SYDVKM. After removal of 8 bases from V and 6 bases from J, the junction contained 11 bases not matched to a gene. The CDR3 is CASELAWGQGAGELFF. CDR3 nucleotides: TGTGCCAGCGAGCTCGCCTGGGGACAGGGGGCCGGGGAGCTGTTTTTT. Based on the CDR3 plus reference TRBV28 and TRBJ2-2, the full variable domain is DVKVTQSSRYLVKRTGEKVFLECVQDMDHENMFWYRQDPGLGLRLIYFSYDVKMKEKGDIPEGYSVSREKKERFSLILESASTNQTSMYLCASELAWGQGAGELFFGEGSRLTVL.

CDR3 sequence: CASSTESRSTEAFF. CDR3 bases: TGCGCCAGCAGCACCGAAAGTAGAAGCACTGAAGCTTTCTTT. The chain has TRBV5-1 and TRBJ1-1; no clear D gene. Trimming removed 4 bases at V and 4 bases at J, with 14 bases between. The CDR3 has 14 amino acids. CDR1 and CDR2 (germline): SGHRS, YFSETQ.

The chain couples TRBV2 to TRBJ2-5; D is uncertain. CDR1 and CDR2 from the germline V gene are SNHLY and FYNNEI. The CDR3 spans 13 residues. V shed 8 bases and J shed 2 bases, with 12 bases lying between them. CDR3 sequence: CASHVVGQETQYF. The CDR3 coding sequence is TGTGCCAGCCATGTGGTCGGACAAGAGACCCAGTACTTC.

The CDR3 DNA follows: TGTGCCAGCAGCTTTACAGGGTTTGAGACCCAGTACTTC. The encoded protein is CASSFTGFETQYF. This rearrangement joins TRBV7-8 to TRBJ2-5; D is possibly TRBD1 (6 bases). Trimming removed 3 bases from V and 5 bases from J, with 10 bases in between. CDR1 and CDR2 from the germline V gene are SGHVS and FQNEAQ. The CDR3 runs to 13 residues.

The chain employs TRBV2 and TRBJ1-1; TRBD1 matches 8 bases. There are 14 residues in the CDR3. Per germline, CDR1 SNHLY and CDR2 FYNNEI. With 8 bases clipped from V and 3 bases from J, the junction kept 8 bases outside the gene matches. The CDR3 spells CASSRGPPDTEAFF. In DNA form, the CDR3 reads TGTGCCAGCTCCAGGGGGCCACCTGACACTGAAGCTTTCTTT.

This chain uses TRBV24-1 with TRBJ1-2; possible D gene TRBD1, 6 bases. Germline CDR1 and CDR2: KGHDR and SFDVKD. The CDR3 runs 13 residues. Trimming cost V 1 base and J 7 bases, with 9 bases left between them. CDR3 sequence: CATSDFTGIGYTF. The DNA for the CDR3 is TGTGCCACCAGTGATTTCACAGGGATTGGCTACACCTTC.

The chain joins TRBV10-3 to TRBJ1-1; weak D call: TRBD1 (6 bases). CDR3 length equals 12 residues. CDR1 ENHRY and CDR2 SYGVKD come from the germline V gene. Between the trimmed V and J ends, which lost 6 bases and 5 bases, there was a span of 10 bases. The CDR3 DNA follows: TGTGCCATCAGACCCCAGGGGACTGAAGCTTTCTTT. Its translation: CAIRPQGTEAFF.

This clone has only one observation. This chain joins TRBV7-8 and TRBJ2-2, with a tentative D call TRBD2 (6 bases). V lost 1 base to trimming and J lost 4 bases, with 16 bases between them. The CDR3 covers 17 residues. From germline, CDR1 is SGHVS and CDR2 FQNEAQ. The CDR3 loop is CASSLEVTGVLTGELFF. CDR3 bases: TGTGCCAGCAGCTTAGAGGTTACGGGGGTCCTCACCGGGGAGCTGTTTTTT.

This sequence joins TRBV13 and TRBJ1-2; TRBD1 might be the D (5 bases). There are 12 residues in the CDR3. Germline lookup yields CDR1 PRHDT and CDR2 FYEKMQ (reference sequence). Trimming removed 5 bases from V and 9 bases from J, with 13 bases in between. CDR3 nucleotide sequence: TGTGCCAGCAGCATCGGGACGTCCAGCTACACCTTC. Translation gives CASSIGTSSYTF.

The V and J genes are TRBV11-2 and TRBJ1-5; no reliable D call. Trimming removed 1 base at V and 11 bases at J, with 9 bases between. Germline V gene data show CDR1 as SGHAT and CDR2 as FQNNGV. This CDR3 has 12 amino acids. This chain's CDR3 is CASSLARSTQHF. CDR3 DNA: TGTGCCAGCAGCTTAGCCCGCTCAACCCAGCATTTT. Full variable domain (missing parts from reference TRBV11-2 and TRBJ1-5): EAGVAQSPRYKIIEKRQSVAFWCNPISGHATLYWYQQILGQGPKLLIQFQNNGVVDDSQLPKDRFSAERLKGVDSTLKIQPAKLEDSAVYLCASSLARSTQHFGDGTRLSIL.

This clone was recorded once. The V gene is TRBV9, the J gene TRBJ2-1; TRBD1 is a possible D gene (6 bases). Trimming cost V 0 bases and J 3 bases, with 10 bases left between them. The CDR3 length is 15 residues. Per the germline V gene, CDR1 is SGDLS and CDR2 is YYNGEE. CDR3 bases: TGTGCCAGCAGCGTAGGGATGGGACACTACAATGAGCAGTTCTTC. It is translated as CASSVGMGHYNEQFF. Based on the CDR3 plus reference TRBV9 and TRBJ2-1, the full variable domain is DSGVTQTPKHLITATGQRVTLRCSPRSGDLSVYWYQQSLDQGLQFLIQYYNGEERAKGNILERFSAQQFPDLHSELNLSSLELGDSALYFCASSVGMGHYNEQFFGPGTRLTVL.

This clone occurred once. V and J are TRBV3-1 (or the pseudogene TRBV3-2) and TRBJ1-1, with 8 bases aligning to TRBD1. CDR1 is LGHDT, CDR2 YNNKEL, per germline (reference sequence). Trimming at V came to 3 bases and at J to 1 base, leaving 19 bases not matched to a gene. The CDR3 has 20 amino acids. The CDR3 DNA is TGTGCCAGCAGCCAGGCTCAGGGGGCCAACCTTATTATAGGGAACACTGAAGCTTTCTTT. Its protein product is CASSQAQGANLIIGNTEAFF.

The V call is TRBV12-3 or TRBV12-4, the J call TRBJ1-5; D is unclear. V was shortened by 5 bases and J by 3 bases, with 8 bases between the two germline ends. There are 13 residues in the CDR3. Here the CDR3 reads CASSVTFNQPQHF. The CDR3 DNA sequence: TGTGCCAGCAGTGTGACCTTCAATCAGCCCCAGCATTTT.